Each of the 21 T cell receptor beta chains below was sequenced from the same sample in a study of blood T cell repertoires in COVID-19 (TCRdb year 2020). The library was prepared using the immunoSEQ multiplex PCR assay. TCRdb carries this immuneACCESS record with in-frame sequences only. Its versions omit some clonotypes, under half of them owing to an unresolved V gene in the studies checked, with the rest unexplained. Here the sample has approximately 250,000 clones; approximately 86% occur a single time. The top ten constitute around 8.8% of the sample. Sequenced input: peripheral blood. All receptors derive from a middle-aged man with active or convalescent COVID-19.

The chain couples TRBV7-9 to TRBJ2-7; 8 positions agree with TRBD1. The CDR3 contains 15 residues. The trim removed 3 bases at V and 4 bases at J, leaving 8 bases unmatched. Germline loops: CDR1 SEHNR, CDR2 FQNEAQ (reference sequence). The chain's CDR3 is CASSLDEQGGYEQYF. As DNA, the CDR3 is TGTGCCAGCAGCTTGGACGAACAGGGGGGATACGAGCAGTACTTC.

This clone appeared a few times. J is TRBJ2-3 and V is TRBV6-1, with D tentatively TRBD1 (5 bases). Germline V gene sequence: CDR1 MNHNS, CDR2 SASEGT. CDR3 length: 17 amino acids. Trimming left V 4 bases short and J 0 bases short, with 17 bases between. Here the CDR3 DNA reads TGTGCCAGCAGTGCGCGTCGCCCAGGGCTTAGCACAGATACGCAGTATTTT. Its protein is CASSARRPGLSTDTQYF.

The rearrangement uses TRBV27 and TRBJ2-3; possibly TRBD2 for D (5 bases). CDR3 length equals 15 residues. The V gene's germline CDR1 is MNHEY and CDR2 SMNVEV (reference sequence). With 4 bases removed from V and 2 bases from J, the gap between germline ends came to 13 bases. This CDR3 is CASSSRRPPTDTQYF. DNA for the CDR3: TGTGCCAGCAGTTCGCGGAGGCCCCCCACAGATACGCAGTATTTT.

CDR3 coding DNA: TGTGCCAGCAGTGTGGGGGGGTATGGAAACACCATATATTTT. This sequence encodes CASSVGGYGNTIYF. The chain joins TRBV2 to TRBJ1-3; TRBD1 might be the D (5 bases). Trimming shortened V by 4 bases and J by 3 bases, and 10 bases separated the two germline ends. Germline V gene lookup returns CDR1 SNHLY and CDR2 FYNNEI. This CDR3 has 14 amino acids.

This clone has only one observation. The genes are TRBV6-5 and TRBJ2-3, with D perhaps matching TRBD2 (7 bases). The CDR3 is 15 amino acids. With 5 bases removed from V and 0 bases from J, the gap between germline ends came to 12 bases. CDR1 MNHEY and CDR2 SVGAGI come from the germline V gene. CDR3 bases: TGTGCCAGCAGTAACTGGGGGGGCAGCACAGATACGCAGTATTTT. Amino acids: CASSNWGGSTDTQYF.

J is TRBJ1-4 and V is TRBV6-5, with unresolved D. The germline V gene encodes CDR1 MNHEY and CDR2 SVGAGI. CDR3 size: 13 residues. V lost 8 bases and J lost 4, with 11 bases in between. CDR3 amino acids: CASAGSHNEKLFF. Written as DNA, the CDR3 is TGTGCCAGCGCCGGGTCCCATAATGAAAAACTGTTTTTT.

The chain combines TRBV28 with TRBJ1-4; D is uncertain. Trimming stripped 7 bases from V and 2 bases from J, with 5 bases between. This CDR3 is 12 amino acids long. Germline values: CDR1 MDHEN, CDR2 SYDVKM. The CDR3 DNA is TGTGCCAGCATGGAGACTAATGAAAAACTGTTTTTT. Translating gives CASMETNEKLFF.

The genes are TRBV5-6 and TRBJ1-3; perhaps TRBD1 as D (5 bases). With 0 bases removed from V and 1 base from J, the gap between germline ends came to 11 bases. The V gene's germline CDR1 is SGHDT and CDR2 YYEEEE. The CDR3 runs 16 residues. The CDR3 region is CASSLVRARSGNTIYF. CDR3 nucleotides: TGTGCCAGCAGCTTGGTCAGGGCAAGGTCTGGAAACACCATATATTTT.

The chain employs TRBV9 and TRBJ2-3; possibly TRBD1 for D (6 bases). The CDR3 has 16 residues. CDR1 and CDR2 (germline): SGDLS, YYNGEE. V was shortened by 0 bases and J by 0 bases, with 11 bases between the two germline ends. In nucleotides, the CDR3 is TGTGCCAGCAGCGTAGGGACAGAGTCTAGCACAGATACGCAGTATTTT. Amino acid sequence: CASSVGTESSTDTQYF.

The chain has TRBV5-1 and TRBJ2-7, with D unresolved. This CDR3 comprises 14 residues. V lost 0 bases, J lost 7 bases, and 14 bases lay in between. The germline V gene has CDR1 SGHRS and CDR2 YFSETQ. The CDR3 bases are TGCGCCAGCAGCTTGGAAGCGCCTGGATTAGAGCAGTACTTC. Translated: CASSLEAPGLEQYF. The full variable domain, completed using reference TRBV5-1 and TRBJ2-7, is KAGVTQTPRYLIKTRGQQVTLSCSPISGHRSVSWYQQTPGQGLQFLFEYFSETQRNKGNFPGRFSGRQFSNSRSEMNVSTLELGDSALYLCASSLEAPGLEQYFGPGTRLTVT.

This clone was seen a single time. The chain is built from TRBV6-5 and TRBJ2-7; tentative D call: TRBD2 (6 bases). The CDR3 runs to 14 residues. Trimming removed 5 bases from V and 1 base from J, with 12 bases in between. In germline, CDR1 is MNHEY, CDR2 SVGAGI. As DNA, the CDR3 is TGTGCCAGCAGTCTTGGGGGGAAGTCCTACGAGCAGTACTTC. Its protein is CASSLGGKSYEQYF.

The chain uses TRBV6-6 and TRBJ1-1, with no clear D. From germline, CDR1 is MNHNY and CDR2 SVGAGI (reference sequence). The CDR3 extends over 16 amino acids. V lost 8 bases and J 0 bases, leaving 19 bases between the germline ends. The CDR3, as DNA: TGTGCCAGCCCGGCGGAGCCCGCCCAGTTGAACACTGAAGCTTTCTTT. This translates into CASPAEPAQLNTEAFF.

The V call is TRBV11-2, the J call TRBJ1-5; the D gene is possibly TRBD1 (5 bases). CDR1 is SGHAT and CDR2 is FQNNGV in the germline V gene. V was clipped by 0 bases and J by 8 bases, with 20 bases between them. CDR3 length equals 17 residues. CDR3 amino acids: CASSLDLTGSPPEPQHF. The CDR3 region has the DNA TGTGCCAGCAGCTTAGATCTTACAGGATCCCCTCCCGAGCCCCAGCATTTT.

A single count supports this clone. CDR3 loop: CASSQARAPYGYTF. CDR3 DNA: TGTGCCAGCAGCCAAGCCAGGGCTCCCTATGGCTACACCTTC. The chain joins TRBV14 to TRBJ1-2; D perhaps matches TRBD1 (5 bases). CDR1 is SGHDN and CDR2 is FVKESK in the germline V gene. V was trimmed by 1 base and J by 4 bases, leaving 10 bases between them. There are 14 residues in the CDR3.

CDR3 region: CASSPGTRQFHEQFF. The CDR3, as DNA: TGTGCCAGCAGCCCTGGGACTAGGCAATTCCATGAGCAGTTCTTC. The chain recombines TRBV7-6 with TRBJ2-1, with TRBD2 matching over 8 bases. Germline CDR1 and CDR2: SGHVS and FNYEAQ. The CDR3 runs 15 residues. The V segment lost 5 bases and the J segment 8 bases; nucleotides outside the gene matches: 11.

The rearrangement links TRBV5-1 to TRBJ2-6; possible D gene TRBD1, 5 bases. Germline assignment: CDR1 SGHRS and CDR2 YFSETQ. The CDR3 runs 17 residues. Trimming took off 1 base at V and 2 bases at J, with 13 bases between the two ends. The CDR3 loop is CASSLFPGSAGANVLTF. CDR3 DNA: TGCGCCAGCAGCTTGTTCCCAGGGTCGGCTGGGGCCAACGTCCTGACTTTC. Based on the CDR3 plus reference TRBV5-1 and TRBJ2-6, the full variable domain is KAGVTQTPRYLIKTRGQQVTLSCSPISGHRSVSWYQQTPGQGLQFLFEYFSETQRNKGNFPGRFSGRQFSNSRSEMNVSTLELGDSALYLCASSLFPGSAGANVLTFGAGSRLTVL.

V is TRBV19 and J is TRBJ1-2; 8 nucleotides agree with TRBD1. In germline, CDR1 is LNHDA, CDR2 SQIVND (reference sequence). The CDR3 loop spans 14 amino acids. Trimming took 6 bases from V and 1 from J; bases not matched to a gene: 4. CDR3 in DNA: TGTGCCAGTAGACTAGGACAGGGTAACTATGGCTACACCTTC. It translates to CASRLGQGNYGYTF.

V gene TRBV18 combines with J gene TRBJ1-1; a possible D gene is TRBD1 (5 bases). Trimming removed 1 base from V and 6 bases from J, with 15 bases in between. The V gene's germline CDR1 is KGHSH and CDR2 LQKENI. The CDR3 is made up of 15 amino acids. CDR3 in amino acids: CASSPLFGDYSEAFF. The CDR3, as DNA: TGTGCCAGCTCACCACTTTTTGGGGACTACTCTGAAGCTTTCTTT.

The chain links TRBV29-1 to TRBJ2-7; unclear D gene. Germline V gene lookup returns CDR1 SQVTM and CDR2 ANQGSEA. Trimming cost V 4 bases and J 2 bases, with 9 bases left between them. The CDR3 totals 12 residues. The CDR3, as DNA: TGCAGCGTTGGGGCGCAGACCTACGAGCAGTACTTC. Its translation is CSVGAQTYEQYF.

The gene calls are TRBV19 and TRBJ2-7; D may be TRBD2 (6 bases). Germline CDR1 reads LNHDA; CDR2 reads SQIVND (reference sequence). CDR3 length: 15 residues. V shed 4 bases and J shed 4 bases, with 17 bases lying between them. Here the CDR3 reads CASSKEAGPLYEQYF. The CDR3 DNA is TGTGCCAGTAGTAAGGAGGCGGGGCCACTTTACGAGCAGTACTTC.

The rearrangement joins TRBV21-1 to TRBJ2-7; TRBD2 is the table's D call and was not checked against the DNA. TRBV21-1 is recorded as a pseudogene. CDR3 length: 15 residues. The CDR3 DNA is TGTGCCAGCAACCGGGGGGGCCACAGGGTAGTCGAGCAGTACTTC. Residues: CASNRGGHRVVEQYF.